The clone carrying this TCR beta chain came up a few times. This CDR3 contains 9 residues. This entry belongs to a study of identical twins. TCRdb ran MiXCR on the 5' RACE reads and lists one entry per CDR3 protein. Found here are roughly 1,500,000 distinct CDR3 sequences, roughly a third of them singletons; the top ten hold about 0.27%. The V call is TRBV21-1, the J call TRBJ1-6. TRBV21-1 counts as a pseudogene. This sequence was found in a newborn girl in good health. Sequenced input: cord blood. The CDR3 coding sequence is TGTGCCAGCTCCCAACCCCTCCACTTT. Translating it yields CASSQPLHF.